The present entry profiles one T cell receptor beta chain with its context. Its cognate antigen is unknown. This sample stems from a study of blood T cells in healthy people across ages. Findings of the study overall: No conclusive comparison of naive versus antigen-experienced cells was possible with unsorted PBMCs.

Sample-barcoded 5' priming and a J-beta primer mix drove a second PCR of roughly 6 to 12 cycles. Researchers report that a template-switch adaptor with 12 random nucleotides tagged each cDNA molecule. Each CDR3 protein is one row after TCRdb ran MiXCR on the 5' RACE reads. The sample holds 1.5 million to 2 million distinct CDR3 sequences, roughly 27% seen once. The origin of this receptor is a woman aged 25 to 39 in good health. Sequenced: blood.

The CDR3 sequence is CSSGTGGPEAFF. CDR3 bases: TGCAGTTCCGGGACAGGGGGCCCTGAAGCTTTCTTT. The genes are TRBV29-1 and TRBJ1-1; 12 bases are shared with TRBD1. This CDR3 has 12 residues. Germline V gene data show CDR1 as SQVTM and CDR2 as ANQGSEA.